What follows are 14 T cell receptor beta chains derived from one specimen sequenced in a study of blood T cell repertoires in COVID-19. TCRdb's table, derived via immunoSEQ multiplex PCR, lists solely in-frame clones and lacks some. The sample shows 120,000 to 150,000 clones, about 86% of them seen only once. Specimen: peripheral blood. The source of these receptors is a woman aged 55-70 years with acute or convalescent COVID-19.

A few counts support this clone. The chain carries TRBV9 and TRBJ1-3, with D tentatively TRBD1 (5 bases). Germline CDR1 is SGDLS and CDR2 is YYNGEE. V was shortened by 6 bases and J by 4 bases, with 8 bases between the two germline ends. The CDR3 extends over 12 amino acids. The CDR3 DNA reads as TGTGCCAGCAAGGGGCCAGGAAACACCATATATTTT. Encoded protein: CASKGPGNTIYF.

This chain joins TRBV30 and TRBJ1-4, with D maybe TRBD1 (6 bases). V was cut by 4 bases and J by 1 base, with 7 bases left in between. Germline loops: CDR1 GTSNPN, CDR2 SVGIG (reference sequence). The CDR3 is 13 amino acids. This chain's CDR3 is CAWNRVTNEKLFF. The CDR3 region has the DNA TGTGCCTGGAACAGGGTAACTAATGAAAAACTGTTTTTT.

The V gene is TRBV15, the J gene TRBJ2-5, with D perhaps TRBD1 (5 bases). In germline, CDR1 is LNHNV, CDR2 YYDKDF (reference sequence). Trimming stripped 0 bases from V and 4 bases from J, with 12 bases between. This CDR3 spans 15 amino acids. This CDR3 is CATSRDLGESETQYF. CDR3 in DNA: TGTGCCACCAGCAGAGATCTAGGGGAATCAGAGACCCAGTACTTC.

CDR3 residues: CASSLGQGRIYEQYF. CDR3 nucleotides: TGTGCCAGCAGCTTGGGACAGGGTCGTATCTACGAGCAGTACTTC. This chain joins TRBV5-4 and TRBJ2-7, with 7 nucleotides matching TRBD1. V gave up 0 bases and J gave up 3 bases; unmatched junction bases: 6. Per germline, CDR1 SGHNT and CDR2 YYREEE (reference sequence). The CDR3 loop spans 15 amino acids.

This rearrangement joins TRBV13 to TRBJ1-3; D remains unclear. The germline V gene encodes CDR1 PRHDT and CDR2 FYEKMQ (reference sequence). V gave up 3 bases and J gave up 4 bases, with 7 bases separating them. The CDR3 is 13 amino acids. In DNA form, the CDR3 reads TGTGCCAGCAGCTTCCCGGGAGGAAACACCATATATTTT. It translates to CASSFPGGNTIYF.

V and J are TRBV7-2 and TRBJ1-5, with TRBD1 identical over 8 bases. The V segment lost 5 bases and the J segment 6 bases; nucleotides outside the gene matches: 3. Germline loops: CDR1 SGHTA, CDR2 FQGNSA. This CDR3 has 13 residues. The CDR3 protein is CASSQQGGQPQHF. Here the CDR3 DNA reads TGTGCCAGCAGCCAACAGGGGGGTCAGCCCCAGCATTTT. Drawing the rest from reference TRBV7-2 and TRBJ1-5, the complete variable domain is GAGVSQSPSNKVTEKGKDVELRCDPISGHTALYWYRQSLGQGLEFLIYFQGNSAPDKSGLPSDRFSAERTGGSVSTLTIQRTQQEDSAVYLCASSQQGGQPQHFGDGTRLSIL.

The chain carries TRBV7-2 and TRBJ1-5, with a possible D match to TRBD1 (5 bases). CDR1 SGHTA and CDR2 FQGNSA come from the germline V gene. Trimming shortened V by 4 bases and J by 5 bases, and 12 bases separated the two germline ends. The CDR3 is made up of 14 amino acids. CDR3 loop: CASSSDRGYQPQHF. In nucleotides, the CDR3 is TGTGCCAGCAGCTCTGACAGAGGATATCAGCCCCAGCATTTT.

The CDR3 coding sequence is TGTGCCATCAGCGGGGGACAGGGGGCGACCGAGCAGTACTTC. Amino acid sequence: CAISGGQGATEQYF. This chain uses TRBV10-3 with TRBJ2-7; 12 positions agree with TRBD1. Germline CDR1 ENHRY, CDR2 SYGVKD. Losses at the gene ends were 6 bases for V and 6 bases for J; bases not matched to a gene: 6. CDR3 length: 14 amino acids.

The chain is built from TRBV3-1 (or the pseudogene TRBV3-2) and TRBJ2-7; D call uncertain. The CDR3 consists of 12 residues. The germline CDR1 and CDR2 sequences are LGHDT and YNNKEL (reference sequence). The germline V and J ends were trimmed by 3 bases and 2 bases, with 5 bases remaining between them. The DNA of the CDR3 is TGTGCCAGCAGCCATACAGCCTACGAGCAGTACTTC. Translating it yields CASSHTAYEQYF.

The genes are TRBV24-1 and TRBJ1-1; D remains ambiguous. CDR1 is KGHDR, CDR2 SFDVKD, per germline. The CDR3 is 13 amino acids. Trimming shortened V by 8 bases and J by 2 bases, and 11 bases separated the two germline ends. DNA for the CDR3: TGTGCCACCAAAGGAGGGCCAAACACTGAAGCTTTCTTT. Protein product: CATKGGPNTEAFF.

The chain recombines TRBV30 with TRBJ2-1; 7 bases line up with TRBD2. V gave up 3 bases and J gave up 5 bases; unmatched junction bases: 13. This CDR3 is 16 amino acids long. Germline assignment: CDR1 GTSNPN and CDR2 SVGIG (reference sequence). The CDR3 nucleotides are TGTGCCTGGAGCGTGAAGCGGGGTAAAGGGGACAATGAGCAGTTCTTC. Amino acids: CAWSVKRGKGDNEQFF.

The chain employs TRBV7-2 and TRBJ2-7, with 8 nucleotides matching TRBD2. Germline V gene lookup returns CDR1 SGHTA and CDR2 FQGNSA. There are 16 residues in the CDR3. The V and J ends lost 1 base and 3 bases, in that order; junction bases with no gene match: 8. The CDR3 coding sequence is TGTGCCAGCAGCTTAGTTTTCGGGGGGGCATACTACGAGCAGTACTTC. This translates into CASSLVFGGAYYEQYF.

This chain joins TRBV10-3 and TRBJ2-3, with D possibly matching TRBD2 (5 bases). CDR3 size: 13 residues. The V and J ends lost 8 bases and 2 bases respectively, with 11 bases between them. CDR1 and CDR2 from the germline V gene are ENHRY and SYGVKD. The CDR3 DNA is TGTGCCATCTCCGGGGAAAACACAGATACGCAGTATTTT. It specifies CAISGENTDTQYF.

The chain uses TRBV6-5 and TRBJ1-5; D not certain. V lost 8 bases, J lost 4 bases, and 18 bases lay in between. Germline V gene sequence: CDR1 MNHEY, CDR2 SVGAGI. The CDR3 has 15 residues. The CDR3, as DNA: TGTGCCAGCTGCCGAGCTTGGGAGACTAATCAGCCCCAGCATTTT. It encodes CASCRAWETNQPQHF.